The 6 T cell receptor beta chains below all came from one sample that was sequenced in a study of cytomegalovirus exposure and HLA in healthy donors (dated by TCRdb to about 2017). The library relied on the immunoSEQ multiplex PCR assay. The multiplex PCR relied on a mix of 60 forward primers for TCR Vbeta segments and 13 reverse primers for TCR Jbeta segments. TCRdb took over this immuneACCESS table, retaining in-frame rearrangements with V and J assigned. Such tables are incomplete; in checked studies, under half of the missing clones stem from an unresolved V gene, and the remainder is unexplained. The table for this sample lists under 200,000 clones; about 81% of them were counted only once. About 1.6% of the sample lies in the top ten. Sequenced sample: PBMCs. The receptors originated from a girl aged 5-17 years in good health and CMV-seropositive.

The CDR3 bases are TGTGCCAGCAGCAAGCGGGAGAGCTCCTACGAGCAGTACTTC. Its protein is CASSKRESSYEQYF. The chain joins TRBV21-1 to TRBJ2-7; the table's D call of TRBD2 was not tested on the DNA. TRBV21-1 is listed as a pseudogene. The CDR3 is 14 amino acids.

This chain connects TRBV29-1 to TRBJ2-3; 7 nucleotides match TRBD2. The germline V gene has CDR1 SQVTM and CDR2 ANQGSEA. The CDR3 is made up of 15 amino acids. V was pared by 6 bases and J by 0 bases, with 9 bases of the junction left unmatched. CDR3 coding DNA: TGCAGCGTGAGGCTTAGCGGGTCTAGCACAGATACGCAGTATTTT. Translated, it gives CSVRLSGSSTDTQYF.

The J gene is TRBJ2-5, the V gene TRBV4-3; unclear D gene. Trimming stripped 1 base from V and 5 bases from J, with 8 bases between. The CDR3 extends over 13 amino acids. Germline V gene lookup returns CDR1 LGHNA and CDR2 YSLEER. The CDR3 is CASSQGVGETQYF. CDR3 bases: TGCGCCAGCAGCCAAGGGGTCGGGGAGACCCAGTACTTC.

This chain connects TRBV27 to TRBJ2-7; TRBD1 matches 8 bases. The CDR3 sequence is 15 residues long. Per the germline V gene, CDR1 is MNHEY and CDR2 is SMNVEV (reference sequence). Unmatched junction bases numbered 9, after V lost 6 bases and J lost 2 bases. As DNA, the CDR3 is TGTGCCAGCAGGCCGTTACGGACAGGGACCTACGAGCAGTACTTC. This translates into CASRPLRTGTYEQYF.

The genes are TRBV5-4 and TRBJ1-2; D perhaps matches TRBD1 (5 bases). Deletions cut 4 bases from V and 0 bases from J, with 13 bases between. CDR1 and CDR2 from the germline V gene are SGHNT and YYREEE (reference sequence). The CDR3 covers 15 residues. The CDR3 sequence is CASSVTGLSNYGYTF. The CDR3, as DNA: TGTGCCAGCAGCGTTACAGGACTATCTAACTATGGCTACACCTTC.

This chain connects TRBV7-8 to TRBJ1-2; a weak D match, TRBD1 (5 bases). This CDR3 region has 16 residues. V lost 5 bases to trimming and J lost 7 bases, with 23 bases between them. Germline CDR1 SGHVS, CDR2 FQNEAQ. Here the CDR3 DNA reads TGTGCCAGCAGCATGGGCGGGACTGGCCCTTCGGGTGGCTACACCTTC. Residues: CASSMGGTGPSGGYTF.